This TCR beta chain was identified during a study of cytotoxic CD8 clonotypes in ibrutinib-treated CLL (dated by TCRdb to about 2021). Broadly, across the study: The cohort had 11 relapsed/refractory and some 15 treatment-naive patients; 17 to 18 were IGHV unmutated. Cryopreserved peripheral blood mononuclear cells were obtained prior to treatment, at the time of response, and at either disease progression or sustained remission. The response samples were drawn at a median of roughly eleven months into treatment, with a range of roughly 6 to 36 months. Longitudinal samples were available for about 30% of the roughly 90 trial participants. An average of around 250,000 productive templates and tens of thousands of productive rearrangements was obtained per sample. Responses were partial in about 25 patients and complete in 2; after median 68 months follow-up, about 14 stayed in remission and some twelve progressed.

General findings and caveats noted by the study authors: Baseline clonality exceeded that of age-matched healthy donors and correlated strongly with circulating CD8+ T-cell counts. Public clonotypes were found to be uncommon and were observed to contract or remain stable during treatment; the increase in clonality was shown to reflect expansion of private clonotypes at ibrutinib response. Sampling times were not matched between patients in sustained remission and patients whose disease was progressing, and lymph node repertoires were not examined. Clonality rose at ibrutinib response, remained stable during sustained remission, and dropped back toward baseline at progression.

Roughly 2.2 micrograms of genomic DNA were extracted from cryopreserved PBMCs for TCR beta library preparation. High-throughput TCR beta sequencing was performed on longitudinal blood samples from CLL patients receiving ibrutinib monotherapy. Patients were enrolled in a phase 2 open-label single-center ibrutinib monotherapy trial. The germline V gene supplies CDR1 SGDLS and CDR2 YYNGEE. V is pruned by 0 bases and J by 5 bases, leaving 9 bases of the junction without a gene match. Inclusive of the bounding cysteine and phenylalanine, the CDR3 is 17 residues long. Of the read, only the CDR3 DNA is kept; its 51 bases are in frame from base 1. On a MiSeq, deep resolution sequencing aimed for a depth between 1 in 1 million and 1 in 200,000 T cells, with each clonotype covered about 9.2x on average. The immunoSEQ hsTCRB Kit was used to generate TCR beta libraries. Per the original workflow: ImmunoSEQ Data Assistant and ImmunoSEQ Analyzer were used for data analysis, and V, D and J genes were assigned according to IMGT definitions. Clonality, with values ranging from 0 to 1, was calculated as one minus the normalized Shannon entropy of productive rearrangement frequencies. Only overrepresented clonotypes making up at least 0.05% of the repertoire of each patient were included in the public clonotype analysis. Repertoires from 10 to 15 age-matched healthy donors in immuneACCESS were used as clonality controls. The clones in this table, taken by TCRdb from immuneACCESS, are in-frame only. Not every clone is retained; where verified, under half of the shortfall comes from an unresolved V gene, and the cause of the rest is unknown. V, J and clone size are those of that table, while D and trimming were read from the DNA. For this sample there are more than 7,500 clones; roughly three quarters appear just once. The ten largest clones represent about 4.1% of the sample.

Remarks on this clone: The specificity of this receptor is unknown. No much larger clonotype is one base removed from it; base qualities were not supplied.

The chain is assembled from TRBV9 and TRBJ2-5, with 11 central nucleotides matching TRBD1. This receptor was obtained from a human donor with chronic lymphocytic leukemia. The source was PBMCs, collected before ibrutinib treatment. The nucleotide sequence is given as TGTGCCAGCAGCGTAGGCATCGGGACAGGGGGACAGGAGACCCAGTACTTC. Its translation reads: CASSVGIGTGGQETQYF.